This is a list of T cell receptor beta chains from one sample in a study of metastatic and nonmetastatic thyroid tumors. With MiXCR, TCRdb called clones anew from the PCR reads. The data show about 22,000 clones, less than 20% seen once. Source material: adjacent normal tissue. The receptors were sampled from a male donor with papillary thyroid cancer or a benign thyroid nodule (not recorded which). Some clones in this sample may be carry-over from other donors' samples. Both conserved end residues are part of each CDR3. D genes are given only for firm matches. Some rows mark clone size as missing; the rest say once, few, many or name a class of expanded clone.

D	size	V	J	CDR3	DNA
NA	NA	TRBV27	TRBJ2-1	CAPTGEVRNEQFF	TGTGCCCCAACGGGGGAGGTACGTAATGAGCAGTTCTTC
TRBD2	medium-sized	TRBV10-3	TRBJ2-7	CAIRYTSGGTHYEQYF	TGTGCCATCAGATATACTAGCGGGGGGACCCACTACGAGCAGTACTTC
TRBD2	many	TRBV7-8	TRBJ2-3	CASSLRVAGADTQYF	TGTGCCAGCAGCTTAAGGGTAGCGGGGGCGGATACGCAGTATTTT
TRBD2	few	TRBV6-5	TRBJ2-3	CASIYSGGSPTDTQYF	TGTGCCAGCATTTACTCGGGGGGAAGCCCCACAGATACTCAGTATTTT
TRBD2	NA	TRBV25-1	TRBJ2-1	CASSESCGGSRNEQFF	TGTGCCAGCAGTGAATCGTGCGGGGGTTCGCGCAATGAGCAGTTCTTC
NA	medium-sized	TRBV27	TRBJ2-2	CASSLYASGGELFF	TGTGCCAGCAGTTTATACGCGAGCGGGGGGGAGCTGTTTTTT
NA	NA	TRBV20-1	TRBJ2-7	CSARTGSSYEQYF	TGCAGTGCTAGGACTGGAAGCTCCTACGAGCAGTACTTC
TRBD2	few	TRBV6-2/TRBV6-3	TRBJ2-7	CASTLWGGDEQYF	TGTGCCAGCACCCTCTGGGGGGGAGACGAGCAGTACTTC
TRBD1	NA	TRBV6-1	TRBJ2-2	CASRLDRSNTGELFF	TGTGCCAGCAGACTGGACAGGTCGAACACCGGGGAGCTGTTTTTT
TRBD2	many	TRBV7-3	TRBJ2-2	CASSRYRTSGMPGELFF	TGTGCCAGCAGCCGCTACCGGACTAGCGGGATGCCCGGGGAGCTGTTTTTT
NA	many	TRBV7-2	TRBJ2-5	CASSLFGGVRGMVETQYF	TGTGCCAGCAGCTTATTTGGTGGGGTGAGGGGGATGGTGGAGACCCAGTACTTC
NA	medium-sized	TRBV5-1	TRBJ1-1	CASSFGLSTRVGTEAFF	TGCGCCAGCAGCTTCGGGCTGTCGACACGAGTTGGCACTGAAGCTTTCTTT
NA	many	TRBV28	TRBJ2-1	CASSTLSGYNKFF	TGTGCCAGCAGTACGCTCAGCGGTTATAATAAGTTCTTC
TRBD2	medium-sized	TRBV6-5	TRBJ2-1	CASSYLRTSGGDEQFF	TGTGCCAGCAGTTACCTACGGACTAGCGGGGGCGATGAGCAGTTCTTC
NA	medium-sized	TRBV19	TRBJ2-7	CASSPQGSYEQYF	TGTGCCAGTAGTCCGCAGGGATCCTACGAGCAGTACTTC
NA	NA	TRBV9	TRBJ2-7	CASSPRLGNFGEQYF	TGTGCCAGCAGCCCCCGCCTTGGGAATTTTGGCGAGCAGTACTTC
TRBD1	few	TRBV24-1	TRBJ2-3	CATRRDRDTDTQYF	TGTGCCACCAGAAGGGACAGGGATACAGATACGCAGTATTTT
TRBD1	many	TRBV4-2	TRBJ1-5	CASSQEGQVSNQPQHF	TGTGCCAGCAGCCAAGAAGGACAGGTGAGCAATCAGCCCCAGCATTTT
NA	medium-sized	TRBV6-1	TRBJ1-2	CASSDNLGYGYTF	TGTGCCAGCAGTGATAATCTAGGGTATGGCTACACCTTC
TRBD2	medium-sized	TRBV7-2	TRBJ2-7	CASRLGRGTSASYEQYF	TGTGCCAGCAGACTAGGAAGAGGGACTAGCGCTTCCTACGAGCAGTACTTC
NA	NA	TRBV7-6	TRBJ2-2	CASSLASVGTGELSF	TGTGCCAGCAGCTTAGCGAGTGTGGGCACCGGGGAGCTGTCTTTT
TRBD2	medium-sized	TRBV11-2	TRBJ2-7	CASSLTSASSYEQYF	TGTGCCAGCAGCCTCACTAGCGCGAGCTCCTACGAGCAGTACTTC
NA	medium-sized	TRBV6-1	TRBJ2-7	CASSTGQSSYEQYF	TGTGCCAGCAGTACCGGACAGAGCTCCTACGAGCAGTACTTC
TRBD1	NA	TRBV30	TRBJ1-5	CAWREPTGQGSFRPQHF	TGTGCCTGGAGAGAACCAACGGGACAGGGTTCTTTTCGGCCCCAGCATTTT
TRBD1	few	TRBV29-1	TRBJ2-3	CIVGTGTDADTQYF	TGCATCGTCGGTACCGGGACAGACGCAGATACGCAGTATTTT
NA	many	TRBV30	TRBJ1-4	CAWSGADSGGLNEKLFF	TGTGCCTGGAGCGGCGCGGACAGTGGTGGTTTGAATGAAAAACTGTTTTTT
NA	medium-sized	TRBV11-2	TRBJ1-2	CASSLGRHSYGYTF	TGTGCCAGCAGCTTAGGGCGACACTCGTATGGCTACACCTTC
NA	many	TRBV3-1	TRBJ2-2	CASSQFIRETGELFF	TGTGCCAGCAGCCAATTTATACGGGAGACCGGGGAGCTGTTTTTT
TRBD1	NA	TRBV20-1	TRBJ2-7	CSASGQGETYEQYF	TGCAGTGCTTCGGGACAGGGAGAGACCTACGAGCAGTACTTC
TRBD1	many	TRBV20-1	TRBJ2-5	CSARKGTGEEAQYF	TGCAGTGCTAGAAAAGGGACAGGGGAAGAGGCCCAGTACTTC
NA	few	TRBV5-4	TRBJ2-4	CASSLQGLAKNIQYF	TGTGCCAGCAGCTTACAGGGTCTAGCCAAAAACATTCAGTACTTC
TRBD2	many	TRBV4-1	TRBJ2-1	CASSQGSGSGTYNEQFF	TGCGCCAGCAGCCAAGGGAGTGGTAGCGGGACCTACAATGAGCAGTTCTTC
NA	many	TRBV7-3	TRBJ2-3	CASSEGVFTDTQYF	TGTGCCAGCAGCGAGGGGGTATTCACAGATACGCAGTATTTT
TRBD2	many	TRBV15	TRBJ2-7	CATSRLAGAQEQYF	TGTGCCACCAGTAGACTAGCGGGGGCTCAAGAGCAGTACTTC
NA	medium-sized	TRBV28	TRBJ2-7	CASSLMQVGYEQYF	TGTGCCAGCAGTTTAATGCAGGTCGGCTACGAGCAGTACTTC
NA	NA	TRBV5-1	TRBJ2-2	CASSFLVRGDTGELFF	TGCGCCAGCAGCTTCCTGGTCAGGGGAGACACCGGGGAGCTGTTTTTT
TRBD1	few	TRBV6-5	TRBJ1-2	CASSSTGQAYGYTF	TGTGCCAGCAGTTCAACCGGACAGGCCTATGGCTACACCTTC
NA	NA	TRBV9	TRBJ2-7	CASRADGIYEKYF	TGTGCCAGCAGGGCGGACGGAATCTACGAGAAGTACTTC
TRBD2	NA	TRBV12-3/TRBV12-4	TRBJ2-1	CAGNWGGSSYNEQFF	TGTGCCGGCAATTGGGGCGGGAGCTCCTACAATGAGCAGTTCTTC
TRBD2	NA	TRBV20-1	TRBJ2-3	CSAQRPGLAGATSTQYF	TGCAGTGCTCAACGACCGGGACTAGCGGGAGCAACAAGTACGCAGTATTTT
TRBD2	few	TRBV2	TRBJ2-2	CASKGGCTGELSF	TGTGCCAGCAAGGGAGGGTGCACCGGGGAGCTGTCTTTT
NA	few	TRBV2	TRBJ2-7	CASSDGGF	TGTGCCAGCAGTGATGGAGGGTTC
NA	many	TRBV18	TRBJ2-3	CASSPGWGVTDTQYF	TGTGCCAGCTCACCGGGTTGGGGTGTCACAGATACGCAGTATTTT
TRBD1	NA	TRBV11-1	TRBJ1-2	CASSPLSGGIANDYGYTF	TGTGCCAGCAGCCCCCTTTCAGGGGGCATAGCGAATGACTATGGCTACACCTTC
TRBD2	many	TRBV20-1	TRBJ2-3	CSARPGLAGTSTDTQYF	TGCAGTGCCCGCCCTGGACTAGCGGGGACAAGCACAGATACGCAGTATTTT
NA	many	TRBV30	TRBJ2-3	CAWGRGTDTQYF	TGTGCCTGGGGCAGGGGCACAGATACGCAGTATTTT